The next 7 T cell receptor beta chains were all read from a single sample in a study of blood T cell repertoires in COVID-19. Data came from immunoSEQ multiplex PCR; TCRdb stores just in-frame clones and leaves some out. The sample includes under 300,000 clones, 87% of them seen just once. What was sequenced was PBMCs or T cells enriched from blood (not recorded which). These receptors were obtained from a woman aged 25 to 39 with acute COVID-19.

This chain connects TRBV27 to TRBJ1-3, with 8 bases fitting TRBD1. CDR1 and CDR2 from the germline V gene are MNHEY and SMNVEV (reference sequence). V lost 5 bases, J lost 8 bases, and 20 bases stayed unmatched. The CDR3 spans 18 residues. The CDR3 sequence is CASSVRGPTGVFMDTIYF. CDR3 sequence (DNA): TGTGCCAGCAGTGTAAGGGGTCCGACAGGGGTCTTTATGGACACCATATATTTT.

This rearrangement joins TRBV25-1 to TRBJ1-2, with D hard to call. Germline V gene data show CDR1 as MGHDK and CDR2 as SYGVNS. The V and J ends lost 3 bases and 4 bases respectively, with 9 bases between them. The CDR3 length is 13 residues. CDR3 sequence reads: CASSEAPSYGYTF. As DNA, the CDR3 is TGTGCCAGCAGTGAGGCACCTTCCTATGGCTACACCTTC.

This chain connects TRBV10-1 to TRBJ2-7, with 7 bases identical to TRBD2. J was trimmed by 1 base and V by 2 bases; bases with no gene match: 5. The V gene's germline CDR1 is WNHNN and CDR2 SYGVQD (reference sequence). This CDR3 has 15 residues. The DNA for the CDR3 is TGCGCCAGCAGTGAGAGAAGCGGGGTTTCCTACGAGCAGTACTTC. Protein: CASSERSGVSYEQYF.

The rearrangement links TRBV25-1 to TRBJ2-2; D might be TRBD2 (5 bases). This CDR3 contains 14 residues. CDR1 is MGHDK and CDR2 is SYGVNS in the germline V gene. Trimming took 3 bases from V and 6 from J, leaving 11 bases between them. CDR3 sequence (DNA): TGTGCCAGCAGTGACTCTCCCGGGGCCGGGGAGCTGTTTTTT. This gives the protein CASSDSPGAGELFF. Complete variable domain (other parts from reference TRBV25-1 and TRBJ2-2): EADIYQTPRYLVIGTGKKITLECSQTMGHDKMYWYQQDPGMELHLIHYSYGVNSTEKGDLSSESTVSRIRTEHFPLTLESARPSHTSQYLCASSDSPGAGELFFGEGSRLTVL.

The V and J genes are TRBV5-1 and TRBJ2-3; 9 bases are shared with TRBD2. The CDR3 has 15 amino acids. Germline V lookup: CDR1 SGHRS, CDR2 YFSETQ. Trimming cost V 6 bases and J 3 bases; bases outside gene matches: 8. CDR3 sequence: CASNEAGGLTDTQYF. As DNA, the CDR3 is TGCGCCAGCAACGAAGCGGGAGGATTGACAGATACGCAGTATTTT.

The chain uses TRBV7-3 and TRBJ1-1, with D unresolved. V was shortened by 2 bases and J by 1 base, with 5 bases between the two germline ends. CDR1 SGHTA and CDR2 FQGTGA come from the germline V gene. This CDR3 comprises 13 residues. The CDR3 sequence is CASSLESNTEAFF. The CDR3 bases are TGTGCCAGCAGCTTAGAGTCGAACACTGAAGCTTTCTTT. Based on the CDR3 plus reference TRBV7-3 and TRBJ1-1, the full variable domain is GAGVSQTPSNKVTEKGKYVELRCDPISGHTALYWYRQSLGQGPEFLIYFQGTGAADDSGLPNDRFFAVRPEGSVSTLKIQRTERGDSAVYLCASSLESNTEAFFGQGTRLTVV.

The CDR3 protein is CASSSDGTSTDTQYF. The DNA for the CDR3 is TGTGCCAGCAGCTCCGACGGGACTAGCACAGATACGCAGTATTTT. The V gene is TRBV11-1, the J gene TRBJ2-3; TRBD2 is a possible D gene (6 bases). V was shortened by 4 bases and J by 0 bases, with 11 bases between the two germline ends. This CDR3 spans 15 amino acids. From germline, CDR1 is SGHAT and CDR2 FQDESV (reference sequence).